The 24 T cell receptor beta chains below come from one sample, sequenced in a study of cytomegalovirus exposure and HLA in healthy donors. PCR involved 60 Vbeta and 13 Jbeta primers. Some clones are missing from TCRdb's copy, which holds only in-frame ones; the method was immunoSEQ multiplex PCR. The repertoire holds more than 60,000 clones, with 70% to 85% as singletons. Material: PBMCs. These receptors were obtained from a man aged 70 or older in good health and CMV-seropositive.

This sequence joins TRBV10-3 and TRBJ2-5; 11 bases fit TRBD1. J gave up 4 bases and V 11 bases, and 6 bases lay outside the gene matches. This CDR3 contains 13 residues. In germline, CDR1 is ENHRY, CDR2 SYGVKD. CDR3 loop: CAARGQGGETQYF. CDR3 nucleotides: TGTGCCGCCCGGGGACAGGGGGGAGAGACCCAGTACTTC.

The J gene is TRBJ2-3, the V gene TRBV6-6, with TRBD2 matching over 13 bases. Germline CDR1 reads MNHNY; CDR2 reads SVGAGI (reference sequence). This CDR3 comprises 13 residues. V trimming: 8 bases; J trimming: 9 bases; junction bases outside the gene matches: 5. The CDR3 DNA reads as TGTGCCAGCTGGACTAGCGGGAGTCTGACGCAGTATTTT. Translating it yields CASWTSGSLTQYF.

The chain combines TRBV6-6 with TRBJ2-7; D might be TRBD2 (5 bases). CDR1 is MNHNY, CDR2 SVGAGI, per germline (reference sequence). The CDR3 spans 12 residues. Trimming shortened V by 6 bases and J by 7 bases, and 13 bases separated the two germline ends. CDR3 region: CASSLASEEQYF. DNA for the CDR3: TGTGCCAGCAGCCTAGCATCGGAGGAGCAGTACTTC.

The genes are TRBV2 and TRBJ2-3; D is undetermined. V lost 2 bases to trimming and J lost 4 bases, with 13 bases between them. Germline assignment: CDR1 SNHLY and CDR2 FYNNEI. This CDR3 is built from 15 residues. The CDR3 DNA follows: TGTGCCAGCAGTGAAAATTTGGTAGCAGCAGATACGCAGTATTTT. Its protein is CASSENLVAADTQYF.

This clone was picked up one time. The V gene is TRBV5-1, the J gene TRBJ1-2; 10 bases are shared with TRBD1. The CDR3 covers 15 residues. The germline V gene has CDR1 SGHRS and CDR2 YFSETQ. The J segment lost 0 bases and the V segment lost 4 bases, leaving 3 bases of the junction unmatched. The CDR3 reads CASSRGQGANYGYTF. CDR3 sequence (DNA): TGCGCCAGCAGCCGAGGACAGGGGGCTAACTATGGCTACACCTTC. The full variable domain, in which reference TRBV5-1 and TRBJ1-2 provide the parts outside the CDR3, is KAGVTQTPRYLIKTRGQQVTLSCSPISGHRSVSWYQQTPGQGLQFLFEYFSETQRNKGNFPGRFSGRQFSNSRSEMNVSTLELGDSALYLCASSRGQGANYGYTFGSGTRLTVV.

This clone has a single count. This chain connects TRBV18 to TRBJ2-1; 8 bases line up with TRBD2. Germline values: CDR1 KGHSH, CDR2 LQKENI. The CDR3 covers 16 residues. With 3 bases clipped from V and 5 bases from J, the junction kept 9 bases outside the gene matches. CDR3 coding DNA: TGTGCCAGCTCACCCCCAGCGGGAGCCTTGGACAATGAGCAGTTCTTC. Translated: CASSPPAGALDNEQFF.

The chain has TRBV5-6 and TRBJ2-1, with no clear D. Trimming removed 3 bases from V and 10 bases from J, with 11 bases in between. CDR3 length equals 12 residues. Germline assignment: CDR1 SGHDT and CDR2 YYEEEE. This chain's CDR3 is CASSSSGQEQFF. The CDR3 DNA follows: TGTGCCAGCAGCTCAAGTGGGCAGGAGCAGTTCTTC. Full variable domain (missing parts from reference TRBV5-6 and TRBJ2-1): DAGVTQSPTHLIKTRGQQVTLRCSPKSGHDTVSWYQQALGQGPQFIFQYYEEEERQRGNFPDRFSGHQFPNYSSELNVNALLLGDSALYLCASSSSGQEQFFGPGTRLTVL.

The genes are TRBV6-1 and TRBJ2-1; 8 bases line up with TRBD1. Germline V gene data show CDR1 as MNHNS and CDR2 as SASEGT. CDR3 size: 14 residues. J was trimmed by 7 bases and V by 2 bases; bases with no gene match: 4. The CDR3 DNA reads as TGTGCCAGCAGTGAACAGGGGGCGCAGAATGAGCAGTTCTTC. Amino acid sequence: CASSEQGAQNEQFF.

As to this clone: The sample holds other DNA sequences that translate to the same CDR3. V gene TRBV2 combines with J gene TRBJ2-7, with 10 bases that match TRBD1. The length of the CDR3 is 13 residues. Germline V gene sequence: CDR1 SNHLY, CDR2 FYNNEI. V lost 4 bases, J lost 7 bases, and 4 bases stayed unmatched. Here the CDR3 DNA reads TGTGCCAGCAGTGGACAGGGGGCGGGTGAGCAGTACTTC. As protein: CASSGQGAGEQYF. Together with reference TRBV2 and TRBJ2-7, the CDR3 gives the full variable domain: EPEVTQTPSHQVTQMGQEVILRCVPISNHLYFYWYRQILGQKVEFLVSFYNNEISEKSEIFDDQFSVERPDGSNFTLKIRSTKLEDSAMYFCASSGQGAGEQYFGPGTRLTVT.

V usage is TRBV12-5 and J usage is TRBJ1-1; D call uncertain. This CDR3 is built from 14 residues. Germline values: CDR1 LGHNT, CDR2 FRNRAP. V lost 2 bases, J lost 4 bases, and 11 bases lay in between. The CDR3 bases are TGTGCTAGTGGTTTGACTGCCGGAGGCACTGAAGCTTTCTTT. It encodes CASGLTAGGTEAFF.

The chain is built from TRBV2 and TRBJ2-7; 10 bases are a match to TRBD2. J was trimmed by 5 bases and V by 4 bases; bases with no gene match: 5. The CDR3 sequence is 14 residues long. From germline, CDR1 is SNHLY and CDR2 FYNNEI. The CDR3 loop is CASSGLAGFNEQYF. DNA of the CDR3: TGTGCCAGCAGTGGACTAGCGGGCTTCAACGAGCAGTACTTC.

The chain has TRBV6-4 and TRBJ1-1; D may be TRBD1 (6 bases). Germline assignment: CDR1 MRHNA and CDR2 SNTAGT. The CDR3 sequence is 15 residues long. Trimming removed 6 bases from V and 1 base from J, with 15 bases in between. The CDR3 is CASSPTQGANTEAFF. CDR3 coding DNA: TGTGCCAGCAGCCCTACACAGGGAGCGAACACTGAAGCTTTCTTT.

The chain couples TRBV7-2 to TRBJ2-5; TRBD2 matches at 8 bases. The CDR3 is made up of 16 amino acids. Germline loops: CDR1 SGHTA, CDR2 FQGNSA. The V gene end was trimmed by 3 bases and the J gene end by 2 bases; junction bases not matched to a gene: 8. The CDR3 here is CASSLAAGGPQETQYF. Here the CDR3 DNA reads TGTGCCAGCAGCTTGGCGGCGGGGGGACCTCAAGAGACCCAGTACTTC.

The chain joins TRBV18 to TRBJ2-3, with 12 bases that match TRBD2. J lost 3 bases, V lost 6 bases, and 1 base had no gene match. The length of the CDR3 is 14 residues. From germline, CDR1 is KGHSH and CDR2 LQKENI. CDR3 DNA sequence: TGTGCCAGCTCCGGGACTAGCGGGACAGATACGCAGTATTTT. It codes for CASSGTSGTDTQYF.

The chain is built from TRBV5-4 and TRBJ2-3; D is possibly TRBD2 (6 bases). Per germline, CDR1 SGHNT and CDR2 YYREEE (reference sequence). V lost 1 base and J 0 bases, leaving 9 bases between the germline ends. The length of the CDR3 is 15 residues. The CDR3 DNA follows: TGTGCCAGCAGCTTGTCCGGGACTAGCACAGATACGCAGTATTTT. Translated: CASSLSGTSTDTQYF.

This sequence joins TRBV5-5 and TRBJ2-1; 7 bases agree with TRBD2. Germline V CDR1 and CDR2: SGHKS, YYEKEE (reference sequence). The CDR3 has 13 amino acids. V dropped 5 bases and J dropped 7; count of bases not matched to a gene: 6. The CDR3 coding sequence is TGTGCCAGCAGGTTGTATAGCGGGAATGAGCAGTTCTTC. This gives the protein CASRLYSGNEQFF.

The V call is TRBV6-5, the J call TRBJ2-3, with 8 bases identical to TRBD1. J gave up 1 base and V 6 bases, and 6 bases lay outside the gene matches. This CDR3 is built from 15 residues. The germline gives CDR1 MNHEY, CDR2 SVGAGI. Here the CDR3 DNA reads TGTGCCAGCAGCAGAGACAGGGGCGGCACAGATACGCAGTATTTT. Translation gives CASSRDRGGTDTQYF.

This clone was seen more than once but under ten times. This chain connects TRBV14 to TRBJ2-1; no clear D gene. The germline CDR1 and CDR2 sequences are SGHDN and FVKESK. CDR3 length equals 14 residues. Trimming removed 0 bases at V and 9 bases at J, with 12 bases between. Here the CDR3 reads CASSQDHGAIEQFF. The CDR3 DNA reads TGTGCCAGCAGCCAAGATCACGGAGCGATTGAGCAGTTCTTC.

This clone appeared a single time. The chain carries TRBV7-9 and TRBJ2-5; possible D gene TRBD1, 5 bases. The CDR3 covers 15 residues. Trimming took off 5 bases at V and 2 bases at J, with 15 bases between the two ends. The germline CDR1 and CDR2 sequences are SEHNR and FQNEAQ (reference sequence). The CDR3 DNA is TGTGCCAGCAGCCGGATGGGGCAGACACAAGAGACCCAGTACTTC. It codes for CASSRMGQTQETQYF.

The chain uses TRBV23-1 and TRBJ1-3; 7 positions agree with TRBD1. TRBV23-1 is an ORF, and what it does is uncertain. This CDR3 comprises 16 residues. V was clipped by 2 bases and J by 4 bases; unmatched bases: 8. The CDR3 loop reads CASSQETGIGGNTIYF. CDR3 DNA: TGCGCCAGCAGTCAAGAGACAGGGATAGGAGGAAACACCATATATTTT.

This sequence joins TRBV10-3 and TRBJ1-1; 7 nucleotides line up with TRBD1. This CDR3 has 14 residues. CDR1 and CDR2 (germline): ENHRY, SYGVKD. Trimming removed 6 bases from V and 4 bases from J; junction bases left unmatched: 8. This chain's CDR3 is CAISRDSQGTEAFF. CDR3 nucleotide sequence: TGTGCCATCAGCCGGGACAGCCAGGGCACTGAAGCTTTCTTT.

The chain is built from TRBV7-2 and TRBJ1-4; D is possibly TRBD1 (5 bases). This CDR3 is 15 amino acids long. Looked up from germline, CDR1 is SGHTA and CDR2 is FQGNSA. V lost 1 base and J lost 5, with 11 bases in between. CDR3 nucleotides: TGTGCCAGCAGCTTAGGGGGCCTGGGAAATGAAAAACTGTTTTTT. Its protein is CASSLGGLGNEKLFF.

J is TRBJ2-3 and V is TRBV9; D is undetermined. This CDR3 has 12 amino acids. From germline, CDR1 is SGDLS and CDR2 YYNGEE. Trimming left V 4 bases short and J 2 bases short, with 5 bases between. CDR3 bases: TGTGCCAGCAGCCTGGCCACAGATACGCAGTATTTT. Its protein is CASSLATDTQYF.

The chain carries TRBV7-2 and TRBJ2-1; 9 bases align to TRBD2. The CDR3 extends over 15 amino acids. Germline V gene lookup returns CDR1 SGHTA and CDR2 FQGNSA. Trimming cost V 3 bases and J 2 bases; bases outside gene matches: 2. CDR3 bases: TGTGCCAGCAGCTTTACTAGCGGGCCCTACAATGAGCAGTTCTTC. Amino acid sequence: CASSFTSGPYNEQFF.